This record covers a single T cell receptor (beta chain). No antigen is known for it. From germline, CDR1 is SGHTA and CDR2 FQGTGA. The CDR3 has 16 residues. Trimming took 1 base from V and 1 from J, leaving 13 bases between them. The sample originates from a study of CD8+CD57+ T cells in acquired aplastic anemia. Study as a whole: Across the sorted CD4+ and CD8+ cells, DNA amounts averaged roughly 3.5 ug.

TCR beta VDJ and CDR3 were profiled, and genomic DNA was the template. TCRdb analysed the reads with MiXCR anew, one entry per CDR3 protein. The sample consists of 150,000 to 200,000 distinct CDR3 sequences, around 65% of them appearing once. Study-level points and caveats: Levels of CD8+ Simpson's diversity were not significantly distinct in patients versus controls. Patients and controls had in common approximately 30 CD8+ CDR3 sequences.

V and J are TRBV7-3 and TRBJ1-1, with a tentative D call TRBD1 (5 bases). The receptor was isolated from a human donor with severe aplastic anemia or a healthy control (not recorded which). The sample was sorted CD4+, CD8+, or CD8+CD57+ T cells (not recorded which) from PBMCs. The CDR3 reads CASSLSTGGRNTEAFF. The CDR3 DNA reads TGTGCCAGCAGCTTAAGCACAGGAGGTCGGAACACTGAAGCTTTCTTT. Full variable domain (rest looked up from reference TRBV7-3 and TRBJ1-1): GAGVSQTPSNKVTEKGKYVELRCDPISGHTALYWYRQSLGQGPEFLIYFQGTGAADDSGLPNDRFFAVRPEGSVSTLKIQRTERGDSAVYLCASSLSTGGRNTEAFFGQGTRLTVV.